These 21 T cell receptor beta chains originate from one sample sequenced in a study of T cell responses to AZD1222 COVID-19 vaccine. This table comes from immunoSEQ multiplex PCR, and its TCRdb copy is limited to in-frame clones, with some not included. The sample holds fewer than 130,000 clones, about 90% seen once. The sequences come from peripheral blood, collected 28 days after the second AZD1222 dose. The receptors derive from an adult who received the AZD1222 COVID-19 vaccine.

The genes are TRBV21-1 and TRBJ1-1; TRBD1, the table's D call, was not compared with the DNA. TRBV21-1 is labeled a pseudogene. This CDR3 has 14 residues. CDR3 residues: CASSKVQQYTEAFF. In nucleotides, the CDR3 is TGTGCCAGCAGCAAAGTACAGCAGTACACTGAAGCTTTCTTT.

The gene calls are TRBV6-5 and TRBJ1-1; no clear D. The CDR3 has 14 residues. Trimming shortened V by 1 base and J by 5 bases, and 11 bases separated the two germline ends. Germline loops: CDR1 MNHEY, CDR2 SVGAGI. The CDR3 DNA sequence: TGTGCCAGCAGTTACTTTGGGTACGGAACTGAAGCTTTCTTT. This codes for CASSYFGYGTEAFF.

The chain recombines TRBV5-4 with TRBJ1-4; 9 nucleotides match TRBD1. From germline, CDR1 is SGHNT and CDR2 YYREEE (reference sequence). The CDR3 loop spans 16 amino acids. With V trimmed by 3 bases and J by 5 bases, 8 bases remained unmatched. The CDR3 sequence: CASSSKSGTGNEKLFF. In DNA, the CDR3 is TGTGCCAGCAGCTCGAAATCCGGGACAGGGAATGAAAAACTGTTTTTT.

The chain recombines TRBV27 with TRBJ2-5, with 11 bases fitting TRBD1. The CDR3 sequence is 14 residues long. J gave up 8 bases and V 5 bases, and 7 bases lay outside the gene matches. CDR1 and CDR2 (germline): MNHEY, SMNVEV (reference sequence). In DNA, the CDR3 is TGTGCCAGCAGTCCAAAGGACAGGGGGCTCACCCAGTACTTC. Protein: CASSPKDRGLTQYF.

This clone was counted ten times or more. The chain uses TRBV28 and TRBJ1-2; no firm D call. CDR1 MDHEN and CDR2 SYDVKM come from the germline V gene. The CDR3 consists of 14 residues. Between the trimmed V and J ends, which lost 3 bases and 4 bases, there was a span of 12 bases. CDR3 coding DNA: TGTGCCAGCAGTTTCCGGGCAGCACCCTATGGCTACACCTTC. Translating it yields CASSFRAAPYGYTF.

This rearrangement joins TRBV25-1 to TRBJ1-4; D possibly corresponds to TRBD1 (5 bases). Germline lookup yields CDR1 MGHDK and CDR2 SYGVNS. The CDR3 runs 16 residues. V lost 4 bases, J lost 3 bases, and 15 bases lay in between. CDR3 region: CASSAKRGVANEKLFF. The DNA for the CDR3 is TGTGCCAGCAGTGCCAAACGGGGGGTTGCTAATGAAAAACTGTTTTTT.

The genes are TRBV7-2 and TRBJ2-1; 7 bases fit TRBD2. Looked up from germline, CDR1 is SGHTA and CDR2 is FQGNSA. This CDR3 has 17 residues. V gave up 3 bases and J gave up 3 bases; unmatched junction bases: 11. CDR3 in amino acids: CASSLAGAGAYYNEQFF. The CDR3 DNA is TGTGCCAGCAGCTTGGCGGGCGCGGGAGCATACTACAATGAGCAGTTCTTC. The whole variable domain, filled in from reference TRBV7-2 and TRBJ2-1, reads GAGVSQSPSNKVTEKGKDVELRCDPISGHTALYWYRQSLGQGLEFLIYFQGNSAPDKSGLPSDRFSAERTGGSVSTLTIQRTQQEDSAVYLCASSLAGAGAYYNEQFFGPGTRLTVL.

This clone was seen only once. The V and J genes are TRBV5-4 and TRBJ2-2; TRBD2 agrees at 10 bases. Per germline, CDR1 SGHNT and CDR2 YYREEE (reference sequence). The CDR3 totals 16 residues. Trimming cost V 3 bases and J 4 bases; bases outside gene matches: 6. DNA for the CDR3: TGTGCCAGCAGCTCTGGGGGACTAGCGATCACCGGGGAGCTGTTTTTT. Protein sequence: CASSSGGLAITGELFF.

The CDR3 coding sequence is TGTGCCACCAAATCCGGGACCGATGAGCAGTTCTTC. The encoded protein is CATKSGTDEQFF. V usage is TRBV24-1 and J usage is TRBJ2-1; D is perhaps TRBD1 or TRBD2 (5 bases each). Trimming left V 8 bases short and J 8 bases short, with 12 bases between. CDR3 length equals 12 residues. Germline V CDR1 and CDR2: KGHDR, SFDVKD.

The gene calls are TRBV5-1 and TRBJ1-5, with D perhaps matching TRBD1 (5 bases). This CDR3 spans 16 amino acids. Between the trimmed V and J ends, which lost 4 bases and 2 bases, there was a span of 16 bases. Germline V gene data show CDR1 as SGHRS and CDR2 as YFSETQ. The CDR3 coding sequence is TGCGCCAGCAGCCCTGGGACCGACAGCGGCAATCAGCCCCAGCATTTT. Translating gives CASSPGTDSGNQPQHF.

The chain employs TRBV7-9 and TRBJ2-1, with D perhaps being TRBD1 or TRBD2 (6 bases each). Germline-derived CDR1 and CDR2 are SEHNR and FQNEAQ (reference sequence). The CDR3 extends over 14 amino acids. V was cut by 1 base and J by 7 bases, with 11 bases left in between. The CDR3 nucleotides are TGTGCCAGCAGCTTAGAGAGGGGGAGGAATGAGCAGTTCTTC. Residues: CASSLERGRNEQFF.

The J gene is TRBJ2-3, the V gene TRBV28; the D gene is possibly TRBD2 (5 bases). CDR1 and CDR2 (germline): MDHEN, SYDVKM. The V gene lost 3 bases and the J gene lost 8 bases, with 18 bases spanning the gap. The CDR3 spans 15 residues. The CDR3 protein is CASSLEKLVAGTQYF. In DNA form, the CDR3 reads TGTGCCAGCAGTTTGGAGAAGCTGGTGGCGGGTACGCAGTATTTT.

V usage is TRBV7-8 and J usage is TRBJ2-3; D not resolved. CDR1 and CDR2 (germline): SGHVS, FQNEAQ. V lost 1 base and J lost 2, with 7 bases in between. The CDR3 runs to 14 residues. CDR3 region: CASSLVGTTDTQYF. CDR3 nucleotides: TGTGCCAGCAGCTTAGTAGGCACCACAGATACGCAGTATTTT.

This chain links TRBV19 with TRBJ1-1; D is unclear. In germline, CDR1 is LNHDA, CDR2 SQIVND (reference sequence). With 3 bases removed from V and 2 bases from J, the gap between germline ends came to 13 bases. The CDR3 is made up of 15 amino acids. The CDR3 spells CASSIIGEGNTEAFF. The CDR3 nucleotides read TGTGCCAGTAGTATCATTGGTGAGGGAAACACTGAAGCTTTCTTT.

The genes are TRBV5-1 and TRBJ1-1; weak D call: TRBD1 (5 bases). The CDR3 spans 13 residues. Between the trimmed V and J ends, which lost 4 bases and 6 bases, there was a span of 13 bases. Germline loops: CDR1 SGHRS, CDR2 YFSETQ. The CDR3: CASSVGGSAEAFF. The CDR3 bases are TGCGCCAGCAGCGTGGGGGGTAGCGCTGAAGCTTTCTTT.

V usage is TRBV9 and J usage is TRBJ2-3, with D perhaps matching TRBD1 (7 bases). Germline V lookup: CDR1 SGDLS, CDR2 YYNGEE. The V gene lost 4 bases and the J gene lost 2 bases, with 20 bases spanning the gap. CDR3 size: 17 residues. The CDR3 loop is CASSSRRGQPHTDTQYF. CDR3 bases: TGTGCCAGCAGCTCGCGGCGGGGACAGCCCCACACAGATACGCAGTATTTT.

The chain couples TRBV19 to TRBJ1-5; no clear D gene. V lost 0 bases and J 0 bases, leaving 6 bases between the germline ends. This CDR3 is 15 amino acids long. The V gene's germline CDR1 is LNHDA and CDR2 SQIVND (reference sequence). This CDR3 reads CASSIEGHSNQPQHF. For the CDR3, the DNA is TGTGCCAGTAGTATAGAAGGGCATAGCAATCAGCCCCAGCATTTT.

The chain uses TRBV28 and TRBJ2-3, with 10 bases that match TRBD2. Losses at the gene ends were 6 bases for V and 4 bases for J; bases not matched to a gene: 10. Germline V CDR1 and CDR2: MDHEN, SYDVKM. The CDR3 is 16 amino acids. CDR3 sequence (DNA): TGTGCCAGCAGGGGCCGGGAGCTAGCGGGAGCAGATACGCAGTATTTT. Amino acid sequence: CASRGRELAGADTQYF.

The chain combines TRBV6-5 with TRBJ1-5, with D perhaps TRBD1 (6 bases). This CDR3 has 15 amino acids. The V gene lost 6 bases and the J gene lost 7 bases, with 19 bases spanning the gap. Germline V lookup: CDR1 MNHEY, CDR2 SVGAGI. The chain's CDR3 is CASSGDTTVGQPQHF. The CDR3 coding sequence is TGTGCCAGCAGCGGGGACACGACGGTTGGCCAGCCCCAGCATTTT.

The chain carries TRBV20-1 and TRBJ1-1; D not certain. The ends were cut back, 7 bases at V and 1 base at J, with 7 bases in the middle. Germline V gene data show CDR1 as DFQATT and CDR2 as SNEGSKA (reference sequence). CDR3 length equals 11 residues. The CDR3 DNA is TGCAGTGGGGTAGAGAACACTGAAGCTTTCTTT. Its translation is CSGVENTEAFF.

This clone has just one count. This chain connects TRBV1 to TRBJ1-1. TRBV1 is a recognized pseudogene. The CDR3 totals 11 residues. The CDR3 DNA reads as TGCACCAGCAGCCAAGATACTGAAGCTTTCTTT. Protein product: CTSSQDTEAFF.